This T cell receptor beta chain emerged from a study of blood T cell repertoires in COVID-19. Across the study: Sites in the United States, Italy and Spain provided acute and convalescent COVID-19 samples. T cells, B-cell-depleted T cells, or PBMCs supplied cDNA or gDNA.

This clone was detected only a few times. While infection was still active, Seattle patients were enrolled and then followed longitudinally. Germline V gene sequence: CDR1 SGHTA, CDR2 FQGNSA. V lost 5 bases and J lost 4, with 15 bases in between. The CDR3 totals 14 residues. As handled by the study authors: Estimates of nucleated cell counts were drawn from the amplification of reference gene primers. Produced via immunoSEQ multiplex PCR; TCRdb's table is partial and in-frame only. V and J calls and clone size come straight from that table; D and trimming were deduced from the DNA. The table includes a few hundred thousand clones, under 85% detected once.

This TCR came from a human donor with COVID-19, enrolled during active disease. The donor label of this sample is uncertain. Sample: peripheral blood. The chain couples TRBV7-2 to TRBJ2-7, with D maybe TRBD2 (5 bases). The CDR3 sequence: CASSTIAFFYEQYF. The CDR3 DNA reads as TGTGCCAGCAGCACGATAGCGTTTTTTTACGAGCAGTACTTC.